The T cell receptor (beta chain) under discussion was sequenced for a study of T cell responses to AZD1222 COVID-19 vaccine. Study-wide points: The span of vaccine-associated CD4 TCRs extended across spike, with dominance at 160-218 and 743-854. A mostly white British donor set with more females was recruited, and clonal diversity was possibly underestimated. Compared with day 0, the breadth and depth of the Spike-specific TCR repertoire rose significantly after two doses of AZD1222.

The data were produced by immunoSEQ multiplex PCR, yet TCRdb's version contains in-frame clones alone and is incomplete. The table lists more than 85,000 clones, 65% to 85% of them singletons. Regarding this clone: Its target is not known.

The CDR3 totals 17 residues. The V end lost 10 bases, the J end lost 2 bases, and 24 bases lay between the germline ends. Looked up from germline, CDR1 is SEHNR and CDR2 is FQNEAQ (reference sequence). The chain employs TRBV7-9 and TRBJ1-3; D unresolved. This TCR was sampled from an adult who received the AZD1222 COVID-19 vaccine. The material sequenced was peripheral blood, taken 28 days after the second AZD1222 dose. CDR3 region: CATPPPHDRSAGNTIYF. As DNA, the CDR3 is TGTGCCACACCCCCACCACACGATCGCTCGGCTGGAAACACCATATATTTT.